These 10 T cell receptor beta chains originate from one sample sequenced in a study of CXCR3-negative and CXCR3-positive naive CD8 T cells. UMI-labeled 5' RACE TRB cDNA libraries were prepared from the cells. TCRdb reprocessed the 5' RACE reads and reports one entry per CDR3 protein, with no DNA. The listing records about 62,000 distinct CDR3 sequences. What was sequenced was naive CXCR3- CD8+ T cells from blood. The subset is: CD45RO-CCR7+CD27+CD95- naive CD8+ T cells lacking CXCR3 (TNR3-). These receptor sequences come from a human donor in good health. Some clones in this sample may be carry-over from other donors' samples.

The chain couples TRBV12-3 or TRBV12-4 to TRBJ2-1; lacking DNA, the TRBD2 call made by TCRdb goes unchecked. CDR3 length: 14 amino acids. This CDR3 reads CASNQRGERNEQFF.

J is TRBJ2-5 and V is TRBV2; TCRdb names TRBD1, which stays unverified in the absence of DNA. The CDR3 runs 16 residues. CDR1 SNHLY and CDR2 FYNNEI come from the germline V gene. This chain's CDR3 is CASSESQRGQIETQYF.

By frequency, this clonotype is medium-sized. The J gene is TRBJ2-7, the V gene TRBV4-2. CDR1 is LGHNA and CDR2 is YNFKEQ in the germline V gene. The CDR3 is 13 residues long. The CDR3: CASSQERFYEQYF.

This chain joins TRBV4-3 and TRBJ1-2. This CDR3 is built from 13 residues. Per germline, CDR1 LGHNA and CDR2 YSLEER. The CDR3 sequence is CASSQGRLYDYTF.

V and J are TRBV6-2 or TRBV6-3 and TRBJ2-7; TCRdb's D call of TRBD1 is untestable without DNA. This CDR3 is built from 13 residues. Germline assignment: CDR1 MNHEY and CDR2 SVGEGT. CDR3 residues: CASSFNRVVEQYF.

V usage is TRBV6-2 or TRBV6-3 and J usage is TRBJ2-3. The CDR3 spans 15 residues. Germline V gives CDR1 MNHEY, CDR2 SVGEGT. CDR3 sequence reads: CASSYLTGGTDTQYF.

The chain employs TRBV6-2 or TRBV6-3 and TRBJ2-7; the TRBD1 assignment by TCRdb is unverifiable without DNA. This CDR3 has 14 amino acids. Germline loops: CDR1 MNHEY, CDR2 SVGEGT. CDR3 in amino acids: CASSRRDRSYEQYF.

The V call is TRBV9, the J call TRBJ2-1. This CDR3 spans 15 amino acids. Per germline, CDR1 SGDLS and CDR2 YYNGEE. This chain's CDR3 is CASSVVPNSYNEQFF.

This CDR3 is CASSHPTETYEQYF. V gene TRBV3-1 combines with J gene TRBJ2-7. Germline loops: CDR1 LGHDT, CDR2 YNNKEL (reference sequence). The CDR3 contains 14 residues.

The rearrangement links TRBV27 to TRBJ2-3. Germline V gene sequence: CDR1 MNHEY, CDR2 SMNVEV (reference sequence). The CDR3 spans 11 residues. CDR3 protein: CASSFSDTQYF.